The clone carrying this T cell receptor beta chain was detected a few times. This record belongs to a study of early T cells in non-severe SARS-CoV-2 infection. TCRdb re-analysed the 5' RACE reads in MiXCR, keeping a single row per CDR3 protein. The sample has 68,000 or so distinct CDR3 sequences, approximately 12% seen once. The ends lost 4 bases at V and 5 bases at J; junction bases unmatched: 5. The CDR3 spans 13 residues. Looked up from germline, CDR1 is DFQATT and CDR2 is SNEGSKA (reference sequence). V usage is TRBV20-1 and J usage is TRBJ2-5; TRBD2 aligns across 9 bases. This clonotype was obtained from an adult who was a healthcare worker with PCR-confirmed SARS-CoV-2 infection or an uninfected control (not recorded which). Material for sequencing was whole blood. CDR3 DNA sequence: TGCAGTGCTACCCTAGCGGGGCCGGAGACCCAGTACTTC. This sequence encodes CSATLAGPETQYF.